The 8 T cell receptor beta chains below were found in one sample sequenced in a study of control samples from healthy donors and cancer patients. TCRdb's table, derived via immunoSEQ multiplex PCR, lists solely in-frame clones and lacks some. The sample has fewer than 250,000 clones; approximately 90% are singletons. Input material: blood. The receptors come from a man aged 25 to 45 in good health.

This clone has a single count. This chain links TRBV23-1 with TRBJ1-3, with D hard to call. TRBV23-1 is an ORF for which the function is uncertain. Trimming stripped 6 bases from V and 4 bases from J, with 10 bases between. CDR3 length: 13 residues. DNA for the CDR3: TGCGCCAGCAGCCGGTTAGGAGGAAACACCATATATTTT. This translates into CASSRLGGNTIYF.

This chain connects TRBV23-1 to TRBJ1-1; 7 bases match TRBD1. TRBV23-1 is filed as an ORF, its function uncertain. Trimming removed 0 bases from V and 5 bases from J; junction bases left unmatched: 9. This CDR3 spans 16 amino acids. The CDR3 loop is CASSQSRGRGRTEAFF. The CDR3 DNA is TGCGCCAGCAGTCAATCTCGTGGCAGGGGGAGGACTGAAGCTTTCTTT.

This clone has just one count. This chain joins TRBV15 and TRBJ1-1, with 11 bases matching TRBD1. This CDR3 is built from 15 residues. Per the germline V gene, CDR1 is LNHNV and CDR2 is YYDKDF (reference sequence). With 5 bases clipped from V and 4 bases from J, the junction kept 6 bases outside the gene matches. CDR3 DNA: TGTGCCACCAGCTCTTGGACAGGGGGCGGCACTGAAGCTTTCTTT. Translated, it gives CATSSWTGGGTEAFF.

The chain links TRBV3-1 (or the pseudogene TRBV3-2) to TRBJ1-1; D perhaps matches TRBD1 (5 bases). The germline V gene encodes CDR1 LGHDT and CDR2 YNNKEL (reference sequence). Trimming took off 4 bases at V and 4 bases at J, with 10 bases between the two ends. The CDR3 covers 13 residues. The CDR3 here is CASSPLRGTEAFF. As DNA, the CDR3 is TGTGCCAGCAGCCCGCTTAGGGGCACTGAAGCTTTCTTT.

V gene TRBV4-1 combines with J gene TRBJ1-1; D not resolved. Germline V CDR1 and CDR2: MGHRA, YSYEKL. V lost 1 base to trimming and J lost 4 bases, with 16 bases between them. The length of the CDR3 is 16 residues. The CDR3 DNA reads as TGCGCCAGCAGCCAAGTTCTAACACTTACCTTCACTGAAGCTTTCTTT. Translated, it gives CASSQVLTLTFTEAFF.

The rearrangement uses TRBV6-6 and TRBJ2-3, with D possibly called TRBD1 or TRBD2 (5 bases each). The V gene's germline CDR1 is MNHNY and CDR2 SVGAGI (reference sequence). Deletions cut 3 bases from V and 1 base from J, with 11 bases between. CDR3 size: 15 residues. The chain's CDR3 is CASSYGGSGTDTQYF. CDR3 DNA sequence: TGTGCCAGCAGTTATGGGGGTTCCGGCACAGATACGCAGTATTTT.

The chain has TRBV11-2 and TRBJ2-1; 14 positions match TRBD2. Germline CDR1 and CDR2: SGHAT and FQNNGV. The CDR3 contains 16 residues. The V and J ends lost 6 bases and 9 bases, in that order; junction bases with no gene match: 10. The CDR3 DNA is TGTGCCAGCAGTTCTCGGACTAGCGGGGGGTGGGGTGAGCAGTTCTTC. Its protein is CASSSRTSGGWGEQFF.

This clone was seen once. The chain joins TRBV6-1 to TRBJ1-5, with D possibly matching TRBD1 (5 bases). Trimming pared 3 bases from V and 7 bases from J, leaving 16 bases between. Germline V CDR1 and CDR2: MNHNS, SASEGT. This CDR3 contains 15 residues. Written as DNA, the CDR3 is TGTGCCAGCAGTGATTGGGGACCGGCGTTCCAGCCCCAGCATTTT. Translating it yields CASSDWGPAFQPQHF.